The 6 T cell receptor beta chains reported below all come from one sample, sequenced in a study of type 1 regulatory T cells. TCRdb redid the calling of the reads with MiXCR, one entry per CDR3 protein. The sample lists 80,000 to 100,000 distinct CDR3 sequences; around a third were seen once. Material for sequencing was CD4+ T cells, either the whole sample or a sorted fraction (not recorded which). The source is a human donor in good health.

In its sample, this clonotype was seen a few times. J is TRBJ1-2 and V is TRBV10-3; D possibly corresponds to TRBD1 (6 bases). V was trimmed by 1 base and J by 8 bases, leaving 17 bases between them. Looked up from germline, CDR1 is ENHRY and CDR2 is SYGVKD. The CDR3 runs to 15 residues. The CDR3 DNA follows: TGTGCCATCAGTGAGTTCCAAGGACAGTCGGCCGGCTACACCTTC. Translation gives CAISEFQGQSAGYTF.

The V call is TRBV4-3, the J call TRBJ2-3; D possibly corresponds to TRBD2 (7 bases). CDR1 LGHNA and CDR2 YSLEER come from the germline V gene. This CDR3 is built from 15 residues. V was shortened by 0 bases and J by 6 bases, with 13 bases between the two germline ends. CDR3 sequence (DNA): TGCGCCAGCAGCCAAGATCAAGGGGGAGGGGATACGCAGTATTTT. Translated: CASSQDQGGGDTQYF.

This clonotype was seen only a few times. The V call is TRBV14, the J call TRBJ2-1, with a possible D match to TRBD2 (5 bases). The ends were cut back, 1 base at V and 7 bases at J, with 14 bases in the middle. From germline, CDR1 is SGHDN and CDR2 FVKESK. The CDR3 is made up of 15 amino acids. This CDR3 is CASSQVRTPGNEQFF. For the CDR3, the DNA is TGTGCCAGCAGCCAAGTTAGGACCCCGGGGAATGAGCAGTTCTTC.

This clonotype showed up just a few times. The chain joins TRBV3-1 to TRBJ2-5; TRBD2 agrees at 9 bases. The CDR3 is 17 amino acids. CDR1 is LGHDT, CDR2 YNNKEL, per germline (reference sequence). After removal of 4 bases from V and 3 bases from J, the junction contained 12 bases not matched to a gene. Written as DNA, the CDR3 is TGTGCCAGCAGCCCGCCGTATCTAGCGGGAAATAAAGAGACCCAGTACTTC. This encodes CASSPPYLAGNKETQYF.

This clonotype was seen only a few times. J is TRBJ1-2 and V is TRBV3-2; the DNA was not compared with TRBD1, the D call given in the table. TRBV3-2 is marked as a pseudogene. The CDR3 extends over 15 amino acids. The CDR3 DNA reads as TGTGCCAGCAGCCTAAGCGACAGGGCTTGGTATGGCTACACCTTC. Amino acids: CASSLSDRAWYGYTF.

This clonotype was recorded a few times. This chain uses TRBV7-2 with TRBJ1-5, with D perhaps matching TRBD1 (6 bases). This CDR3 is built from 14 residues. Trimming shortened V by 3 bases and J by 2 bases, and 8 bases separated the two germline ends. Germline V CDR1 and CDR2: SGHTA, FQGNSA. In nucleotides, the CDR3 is TGTGCCAGCAGCTTCTGGACAGGCAATCAGCCCCAGCATTTT. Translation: CASSFWTGNQPQHF.